This T cell receptor beta chain was observed in a study of OX40 agonist ivuxolimab in advanced cancers. About the research overall: It was ivuxolimab, an agonistic anti-OX40 (CD134) antibody, that patients were treated with.

Sequenced by immunoSEQ multiplex PCR; TCRdb stores in-frame clones only, minus some. The table lists approximately 90,000 clones, about 90% of them singletons. Autoimmune disease history or systemic immunosuppression meant exclusion. Sequencing was performed on CD4+ or CD8+ T cells sorted from blood, taken in a trial of the OX40 agonist ivuxolimab. This receptor was identified in an adult with an advanced solid tumor such as melanoma, head and neck, liver or kidney cancer.

CDR3: CASNSGGVGEQYF. The CDR3 coding sequence is TGTGCCAGTAATTCTGGTGGGGTGGGCGAGCAGTACTTC. This chain connects TRBV19 to TRBJ2-7; no clear D. This CDR3 spans 13 amino acids. Trimming took off 7 bases at V and 6 bases at J, with 16 bases between the two ends. Germline loops: CDR1 LNHDA, CDR2 SQIVND (reference sequence).